A selection of T cell receptor beta chains follows, all from one sample in a study of cytomegalovirus exposure and HLA in healthy donors. The assay was immunoSEQ multiplex PCR, and TCRdb's table has in-frame clones only and misses some. The sample lists about 140,000 clones, roughly 87% occurring once. The specimen sequenced was PBMCs. These TCRs come from a woman aged 40 to 50 in good health and CMV-seronegative. Both conserved end residues are trimmed from each CDR3. Clone size is shown for a subset of rows, as once, few, many or a class of expanded clone.

v_call,clone_size,cdr3_length,cdr3_aa
TRBV7-9,.,14,SSSVTSGSLHYEQY
TRBV4-2,.,20,ASSQDVGRGLAGVRGANVLT
TRBV7-8,.,11,ASSVTQGYEQY
TRBV6-5,.,13,ASSYTDRGGTEAF
TRBV30,.,14,AWSSGQGATGNTIY
TRBV5-5,.,15,ASSWSRQLYSNQPQH
TRBV2,.,13,ASRGGFRGGSEQF
TRBV11-3,.,12,ASSFTGSAYEQY
TRBV7-9,.,12,VSGRGPSTDTQY
TRBV19,.,13,ASSVTSGRTYEQY
TRBV7-9,.,14,ASSSPRAGVTDTQY
TRBV7-6,.,12,ASSPLLAGAPQF
TRBV15,.,13,ATSRDLGLYNEQF
TRBV6-1,.,12,ASRRDSITKGYT
TRBV25-1,few,13,ASSEPGTNTGELF
TRBV9,.,11,ASSASPTGTQY
TRBV7-2,.,10,ASSSGGHTQY
TRBV11-2,.,14,ASSPLLGVSYNEQF
TRBV10-3,.,11,AINAGGGYEQY
TRBV10-2,once,11,ALGQDRGGEQY
TRBV6-5,.,12,ASSYTGSGETQY
TRBV7-8,.,13,ASSLLARVTYEQY
TRBV9,.,14,ASSVYRLAAQETQY
TRBV6-6,.,11,ASSYTEYYEQY
TRBV9,.,12,ASSPGDINNEQF
TRBV9,.,10,ASKRDTDTQY
TRBV18,once,13,ASSPRTGMNTEAF
TRBV5-4,.,12,ASSYGQGELEQF
TRBV7-9,.,13,SSSFGTSGTYEQY
TRBV5-4,.,13,ASSLGAGAPYEQY
TRBV4-1,.,14,ASSQEGPASGNTIY
TRBV25-1,.,12,ASSVSRRTDEQF
TRBV2,.,14,ASTKGTSGSQDTQY
TRBV6-1,.,15,ASSEAPVQTFRETQY
TRBV6-1,.,12,ATQRLAQFGELF
TRBV4-1,.,16,ASSQAFPVNRGTGELL
TRBV7-6,.,16,ASSLRRGGAGVLETQY
TRBV2,.,12,ASMGTGGAWEQY
TRBV28,.,12,ASSPPGSNYGYT
TRBV5-1,few,14,ASSLSQGAGSDTQY
TRBV28,.,12,ASRTGTGGAGYT
TRBV10-3,.,13,AIRETSGSADTQY
TRBV7-9,.,12,ASSPDSSYNEQF
TRBV28,.,11,ASSPTGNQPQH
TRBV28,.,14,ASSSYRGPVNEKLF
TRBV19,.,13,ASRGQTTAQETQY